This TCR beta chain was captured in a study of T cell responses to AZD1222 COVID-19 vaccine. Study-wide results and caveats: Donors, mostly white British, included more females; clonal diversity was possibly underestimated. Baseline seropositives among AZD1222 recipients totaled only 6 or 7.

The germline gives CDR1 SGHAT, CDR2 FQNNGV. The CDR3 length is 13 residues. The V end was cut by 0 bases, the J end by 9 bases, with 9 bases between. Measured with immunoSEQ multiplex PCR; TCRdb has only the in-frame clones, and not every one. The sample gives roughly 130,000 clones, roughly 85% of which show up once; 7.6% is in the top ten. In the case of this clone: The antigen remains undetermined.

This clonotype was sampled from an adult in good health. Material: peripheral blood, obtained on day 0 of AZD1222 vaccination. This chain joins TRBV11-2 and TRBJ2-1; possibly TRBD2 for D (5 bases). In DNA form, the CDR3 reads TGTGCCAGCAGCTTAGATCGGGGTCCTGAGCAGTTCTTC. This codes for CASSLDRGPEQFF. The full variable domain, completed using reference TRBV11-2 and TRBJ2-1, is EAGVAQSPRYKIIEKRQSVAFWCNPISGHATLYWYQQILGQGPKLLIQFQNNGVVDDSQLPKDRFSAERLKGVDSTLKIQPAKLEDSAVYLCASSLDRGPEQFFGPGTRLTVL.